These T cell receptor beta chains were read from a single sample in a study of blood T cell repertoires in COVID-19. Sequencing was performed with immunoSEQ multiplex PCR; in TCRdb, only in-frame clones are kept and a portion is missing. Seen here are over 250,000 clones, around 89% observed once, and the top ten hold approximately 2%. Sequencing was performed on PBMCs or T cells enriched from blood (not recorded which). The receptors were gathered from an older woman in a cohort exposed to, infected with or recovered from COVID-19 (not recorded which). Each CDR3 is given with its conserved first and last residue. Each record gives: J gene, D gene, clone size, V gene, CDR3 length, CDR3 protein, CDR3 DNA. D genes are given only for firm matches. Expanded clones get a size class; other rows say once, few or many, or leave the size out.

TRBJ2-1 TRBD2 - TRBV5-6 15 CASSVTSGDYNEQFF TGTGCCAGCAGCGTGACTAGCGGGGACTACAATGAGCAGTTCTTC
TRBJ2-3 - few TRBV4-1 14 CASSQDLLILTQYF TGCGCCAGCAGCCAAGACTTGCTAATCCTTACGCAGTATTTT
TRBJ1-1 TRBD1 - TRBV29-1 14 CSVVAGGYGTEAFF TGCAGCGTTGTGGCAGGGGGATATGGCACTGAAGCTTTCTTT
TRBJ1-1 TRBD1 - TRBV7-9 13 CASSFSTGSLAFF TGTGCCAGCAGCTTCTCGACAGGGAGCCTAGCTTTCTTT
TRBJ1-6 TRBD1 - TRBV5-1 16 CASSLSGTGARSPLHF TGCGCCAGCAGCTTGTCTGGGACAGGGGCACGTTCACCCCTCCACTTT
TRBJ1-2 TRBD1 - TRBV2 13 CATRTGTNYGYTF TGTGCCACGAGGACAGGAACTAACTATGGCTACACCTTC
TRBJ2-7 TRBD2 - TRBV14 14 CASSAMGGSYEQYF TGTGCCAGCAGCGCCATGGGCGGGAGCTACGAGCAGTACTTC
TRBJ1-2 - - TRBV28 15 CASSSGLKGGEGYTF TGTGCCAGCAGTTCGGGACTAAAAGGGGGGGAGGGCTACACCTTC
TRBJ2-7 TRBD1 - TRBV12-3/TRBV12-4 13 CASSRDREGEQYF TGTGCCAGCAGTCGGGACAGGGAGGGCGAGCAGTACTTC
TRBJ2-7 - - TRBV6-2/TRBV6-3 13 CASSYLSSYEQYF TGTGCCAGCAGTTACCTTAGCTCCTACGAGCAGTACTTC
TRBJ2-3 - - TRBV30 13 CAWTSKGIDTQYF TGTGCCTGGACTAGCAAGGGAATAGATACGCAGTATTTT
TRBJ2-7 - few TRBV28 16 CASLPSRDSVSYEQYF TGTGCCAGCCTTCCCAGCCGGGATAGCGTTTCGTACGAGCAGTACTTC
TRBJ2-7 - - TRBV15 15 CATSRDLAGAGEQYF TGTGCCACCAGCAGAGATTTGGCGGGGGCTGGCGAGCAGTACTTC
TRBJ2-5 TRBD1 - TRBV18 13 CASSRDSQETQYF TGTGCCAGCTCGAGGGACAGCCAAGAGACCCAGTACTTC
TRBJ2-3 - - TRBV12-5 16 CASGLAGLISTDTQYF TGTGCTAGTGGTTTGGCGGGACTCATAAGCACAGATACGCAGTATTTT
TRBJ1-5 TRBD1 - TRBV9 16 CASSPGTGYSNQPQHF TGTGCCAGCAGCCCCGGGACAGGGTATAGCAATCAGCCCCAGCATTTT
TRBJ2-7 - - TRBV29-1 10 CSAISYEQYF TGCAGCGCTATTTCCTACGAGCAGTACTTC
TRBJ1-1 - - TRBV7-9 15 CASSLPGQSNTEAFF TGTGCCAGCAGCTTACCAGGACAGTCCAACACTGAAGCTTTCTTT
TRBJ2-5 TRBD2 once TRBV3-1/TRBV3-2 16 CASSQGSGISSETQYF TGTGCCAGCAGCCAAGGGAGCGGGATCTCGTCGGAGACCCAGTACTTC
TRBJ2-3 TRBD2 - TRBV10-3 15 CAISESAGGGDTQYF TGTGCCATCAGTGAGTCGGCGGGAGGAGGCGATACGCAGTATTTT
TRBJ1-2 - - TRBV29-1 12 CSVEIYSYGYTF TGCAGCGTTGAAATTTACTCCTATGGCTACACCTTC
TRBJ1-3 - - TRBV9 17 CASSKPGLRSSGNTIYF TGTGCCAGCAGCAAACCGGGACTGCGAAGCTCTGGAAACACCATATATTTT
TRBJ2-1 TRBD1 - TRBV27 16 CASTNRGLGSYNEQFF TGTGCCAGCACCAACAGGGGCCTTGGCTCCTACAATGAGCAGTTCTTC
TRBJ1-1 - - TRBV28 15 CASSFVIGVDTEAFF TGTGCCAGCAGTTTCGTGATAGGGGTGGACACTGAAGCTTTCTTT
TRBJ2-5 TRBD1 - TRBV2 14 CASRRRQGGETQYF TGTGCCAGCAGACGGCGACAGGGGGGAGAGACCCAGTACTTC